Below, one T cell receptor beta chain is given with its context. These data are taken from a study of blood T cell repertoires in COVID-19. This CDR3 contains 14 residues. Germline CDR1 is MNHEY and CDR2 is SVGAGI. After removal of 2 bases from V and 4 bases from J, the junction contained 2 bases not matched to a gene. Original data processing: Scientists estimated how many nucleated cells there were by amplifying reference gene primers. Profiling relied on immunoSEQ multiplex PCR, and the TCRdb table lists in-frame clones only, not all of them. V and J calls and clone size are as listed in that table; D and trimming were resolved from the DNA. The table has 250,000 to 300,000 clones, approximately 92% seen once.

Input material: peripheral blood. J is TRBJ1-1 and V is TRBV6-5, with 9 bases matching TRBD1. This clonotype originated in a woman aged 40 to 50 who had recovered from COVID-19. CDR3 protein: CASSYADRGTEAFF. CDR3 DNA: TGTGCCAGCAGTTACGCGGACAGGGGCACTGAAGCTTTCTTT.